What follows is one TCR beta chain and its context. Its antigen remains unidentified. This record belongs to a study of CXCR3-negative and CXCR3-positive naive CD8 T cells. Overall study: Approximately 130 million TRB reads were obtained in total, which works out to about 1.5 +/- 0.3 million per library. Study-wide results and caveats: Against CXCR3-negative naive cells, CXCR3-positive naive cells showed more hydrophobic TRB CDR3s. Upon cryopreservation, CXCR3 expression partially decreased, and most assays used fresh PBMCs. Memory CD8+ T cell repertoires were far less diverse than both naive subsets.

Germline loops: CDR1 MNHEY, CDR2 SMNVEV (reference sequence). CDR3 length equals 14 residues. UMI-tagged TRB cDNA libraries were built via 5' RACE. From its re-call of the 5' RACE reads, TCRdb lists each CDR3 protein once, without DNA. This table holds around 140,000 distinct CDR3 sequences. Source material: naive CXCR3- CD8+ T cells from blood. Subset: CD45RO-CCR7+CD27+CD95- naive CD8+ T cells lacking CXCR3 (TNR3-). This chain joins TRBV27 and TRBJ2-1. The TCR was taken from a human donor in good health. Some clones in this sample may be carry-over from other donors' samples. CDR3 in amino acids: CASSLDGPYNEQFF.